This passage covers 9 T cell receptor beta chains from one sample sequenced in a study of blood T cell repertoires in COVID-19. Measured with immunoSEQ multiplex PCR; TCRdb has only the in-frame clones, and not every one. This table holds under 95,000 clones, around 80% found once. The sequenced material came from peripheral blood. These receptors were obtained from a woman of 80 years or more with acute or convalescent COVID-19.

This clone is a singleton in its sample. The CDR3 reads CASSLAEGTSVQYF. The CDR3 nucleotides are TGTGCCAGCAGCTTAGCCGAAGGGACTAGCGTACAGTACTTC. This chain links TRBV7-2 with TRBJ2-7; 10 bases are a match to TRBD2. Germline V CDR1 and CDR2: SGHTA, FQGNSA. This CDR3 has 14 residues. Unmatched junction bases numbered 6, after V lost 0 bases and J lost 10 bases. Full variable domain (remainder filled in from reference TRBV7-2 and TRBJ2-7): GAGVSQSPSNKVTEKGKDVELRCDPISGHTALYWYRQSLGQGLEFLIYFQGNSAPDKSGLPSDRFSAERTGGSVSTLTIQRTQQEDSAVYLCASSLAEGTSVQYFGPGTRLTVT.

This clone was recorded only once. The J gene is TRBJ2-3, the V gene TRBV7-2; the D gene is possibly TRBD2 (6 bases). Between the trimmed V and J ends, which lost 5 bases and 2 bases, there was a span of 14 bases. The length of the CDR3 is 15 residues. Germline CDR1 SGHTA, CDR2 FQGNSA. The CDR3 region is CASSPGLSYTDTQYF. DNA of the CDR3: TGTGCCAGCAGCCCGGGACTCTCGTACACAGATACGCAGTATTTT.

V usage is TRBV24-1 and J usage is TRBJ1-4; the D is unclear. V lost 5 bases and J 6 bases, leaving 12 bases between the germline ends. This CDR3 comprises 14 residues. Germline CDR1 reads KGHDR; CDR2 reads SFDVKD. This CDR3 is CATSGSPDYEKLFF. As DNA, the CDR3 is TGTGCCACCAGTGGCAGTCCTGATTATGAAAAACTGTTTTTT.

V is TRBV18 and J is TRBJ1-1; D gene ambiguous. The CDR3 totals 12 residues. Germline loops: CDR1 KGHSH, CDR2 LQKENI. With 2 bases removed from V and 7 bases from J, the gap between germline ends came to 8 bases. CDR3 region: CASSPRGLEAFF. The CDR3 nucleotides read TGTGCCAGCTCACCAAGAGGGCTTGAAGCTTTCTTT.

The rearrangement joins TRBV28 to TRBJ2-1, with TRBD2 identical over 10 bases. CDR1 is MDHEN, CDR2 SYDVKM, per germline. The ends lost 5 bases at V and 4 bases at J; junction bases unmatched: 11. The CDR3 contains 17 residues. CDR3 nucleotides: TGTGCCAGCAGTGGGGCCGGGGGACTAGCGTTTTACAATGAGCAGTTCTTC. It codes for CASSGAGGLAFYNEQFF. The variable domain in full, with the rest retrieved from reference TRBV28 and TRBJ2-1, is DVKVTQSSRYLVKRTGEKVFLECVQDMDHENMFWYRQDPGLGLRLIYFSYDVKMKEKGDIPEGYSVSREKKERFSLILESASTNQTSMYLCASSGAGGLAFYNEQFFGPGTRLTVL.

The rearrangement joins TRBV9 to TRBJ2-7, with 12 bases lining up with TRBD1. V trimming: 0 bases; J trimming: 5 bases; junction bases outside the gene matches: 6. The CDR3 loop spans 16 amino acids. Germline-derived CDR1 and CDR2 are SGDLS and YYNGEE. CDR3 sequence (DNA): TGTGCCAGCAGCGTAGCTGGGGACAGGGGGCAAAACGAGCAGTACTTC. It codes for CASSVAGDRGQNEQYF.

V and J are TRBV29-1 and TRBJ2-7; 7 bases map to TRBD2. The CDR3 loop spans 13 amino acids. The V segment lost 5 bases and the J segment 2 bases; nucleotides outside the gene matches: 6. The germline CDR1 and CDR2 sequences are SQVTM and ANQGSEA. The CDR3 DNA reads TGCAGCGTTAGGGAGGGTAAAGCCTACGAGCAGTACTTC. Its translation: CSVREGKAYEQYF.

The chain couples TRBV7-8 to TRBJ2-3; D is perhaps TRBD2 (6 bases). This CDR3 has 14 amino acids. V was cut by 1 base and J by 7 bases, with 12 bases left in between. CDR1 is SGHVS, CDR2 FQNEAQ, per germline. The CDR3 nucleotides read TGTGCCAGCAGCTTAGTGGGACTCGGGAATACGCAGTATTTT. Its protein is CASSLVGLGNTQYF.

This clone was recorded once. The chain recombines TRBV10-3 with TRBJ2-7; 7 bases line up with TRBD2. The V and J ends lost 6 bases and 2 bases, in that order; junction bases with no gene match: 4. CDR1 is ENHRY, CDR2 SYGVKD, per germline. The CDR3 consists of 13 residues. The CDR3 region is CAISSSGTYEQYF. In nucleotides, the CDR3 is TGTGCCATCAGCTCTAGCGGAACCTACGAGCAGTACTTC.